This T cell receptor beta chain originates from a study of T cells in Graves' hyperthyroidism and ophthalmopathy. The study's findings and limits: In simple terms, a model built on 13 V-J features told ophthalmopathy apart from stable hyperthyroidism.

This clonotype has a handful of counts. What it recognizes is unknown. Regions amplified from RNA transcripts were the TCR beta CDR3 regions. Using the HTBI primer set, a first-round RT-PCR was run on the TCR CDR3. TCRdb independently ran MiXCR on the multiplex PCR reads; one entry per CDR3 protein. This table has around 450,000 distinct CDR3 sequences, around 13% appearing once. Clinical symptoms, serum thyroxine and TRAb, thyroid ultrasound and orbital computed tomography were used for the diagnoses. Sample: blood. This TCR came from a woman aged 18-35 years with Graves' hyperthyroidism.

Here the CDR3 reads CAWTEAWGSPLHF. As DNA, the CDR3 is TGTGCCTGGACCGAGGCTTGGGGCTCACCCCTCCACTTT. The chain employs TRBV30 and TRBJ1-6; D is perhaps TRBD1 (5 bases). CDR1 is GTSNPN and CDR2 is SVGIG in the germline V gene (reference sequence). This CDR3 contains 13 residues. Trimming stripped 4 bases from V and 10 bases from J, with 14 bases between.